This T cell receptor beta chain came from a study of beta chain features in type 1 diabetes. Regarding the study as a whole: Moderately but significantly shorter TCRB CDR3s were found in Type 1 diabetes patients in all four CD4+ subsets.

V lost 0 bases and J 2 bases, leaving 12 bases between the germline ends. CDR3 length equals 16 residues. Germline CDR1 reads SGHRS; CDR2 reads YFSETQ. Sequencing targeted expressed TCRB transcripts, as all isolated RNA had been reverse transcribed. The table came from immunoSEQ multiplex PCR; TCRdb's copy has only in-frame clones and leaves some out. Altogether under 300,000 clones are present, around 16% being singletons, with the ten largest covering approximately 0.086%. This clone was picked up a small number of times. Its antigen is undetermined. The TCR comes from a young man with type 1 diabetes. The genes are TRBV5-1 and TRBJ2-1; TRBD2 might be the D (6 bases). The sample taken for sequencing was naive CD4+ T cells from blood. CDR3 protein: CASSLVRDFTYNEQFF. Here the CDR3 DNA reads TGCGCCAGCAGCTTGGTAAGGGACTTCACCTACAATGAGCAGTTCTTC.